Below are 14 T cell receptor beta chains sequenced from a single sample in a study of T cells in Graves' hyperthyroidism and ophthalmopathy. The source material, RNA transcripts, was used to amplify TCR beta CDR3 regions. The TCR CDR3 was amplified in a first-round RT-PCR using the HTBI primer set. TCRdb recomputed calls from the multiplex PCR reads with MiXCR, one row per CDR3 protein. This table has 200,000 to 300,000 distinct CDR3 sequences, approximately 25% appearing once. Sequencing was carried out using blood. These receptors were obtained from a woman in her thirties or forties with Graves' ophthalmopathy.

This chain connects TRBV6-5 to TRBJ1-3; 8 nucleotides line up with TRBD1. Germline assignment: CDR1 MNHEY and CDR2 SVGAGI. The CDR3 is made up of 15 amino acids. V dropped 1 base and J dropped 3; count of bases not matched to a gene: 2. The CDR3 is CASSYLDRVGNTIYF. The CDR3 DNA reads as TGTGCCAGCAGTTACTTGGACAGGGTTGGAAACACCATATATTTT.

This clonotype was seen ten or more times. This chain connects TRBV2 to TRBJ1-2; D might be TRBD1 (6 bases). Between the trimmed V and J ends, which lost 9 bases and 2 bases, there was a span of 19 bases. Per the germline V gene, CDR1 is SNHLY and CDR2 is FYNNEI. This CDR3 spans 15 amino acids. The CDR3 DNA reads as TGTGCCAGTCCAGGACAGCAGGGGACCAACTATGGCTACACCTTC. Protein product: CASPGQQGTNYGYTF.

This clonotype was seen a single time. J is TRBJ2-7 and V is TRBV2, with a tentative D call TRBD2 (5 bases). With 0 bases removed from V and 5 bases from J, the gap between germline ends came to 17 bases. Germline CDR1 is SNHLY and CDR2 is FYNNEI. The CDR3 is made up of 16 amino acids. In nucleotides, the CDR3 is TGTGCCAGCAGTGAAGCGGCTGGGAGTAGTTTTAACGAGCAGTACTTC. This gives the protein CASSEAAGSSFNEQYF.

This clonotype came up many times. The rearrangement joins TRBV24-1 to TRBJ1-1; D is perhaps TRBD1 (6 bases). This CDR3 has 12 amino acids. CDR1 and CDR2 (germline): KGHDR, SFDVKD. V lost 9 bases, J lost 5 bases, and 12 bases lay in between. This chain's CDR3 is CATRGAGTEAFF. The DNA of the CDR3 is TGTGCCACCCGGGGGGCAGGGACTGAAGCTTTCTTT.

This clonotype was detected ten times or more. The chain recombines TRBV10-3 with TRBJ1-1; D remains ambiguous. Between the trimmed V and J ends, which lost 4 bases and 3 bases, there was a span of 9 bases. The V gene's germline CDR1 is ENHRY and CDR2 SYGVKD. The CDR3 runs to 13 residues. The CDR3 region is CAISVNGDTEAFF. The CDR3, as DNA: TGTGCCATCAGTGTAAATGGTGACACTGAAGCTTTCTTT.

This clonotype occurred many times. The chain links TRBV15 to TRBJ2-5, with 10 bases matching TRBD2. The ends lost 0 bases at V and 3 bases at J; junction bases unmatched: 4. This CDR3 has 16 residues. The V gene's germline CDR1 is LNHNV and CDR2 YYDKDF (reference sequence). The CDR3 region is CATSREWLAGEETQYF. The CDR3 region has the DNA TGTGCCACCAGCAGAGAGTGGCTAGCGGGAGAAGAGACCCAGTACTTC.

The V and J genes are TRBV19 and TRBJ2-7, with unresolved D. The V end lost 10 bases, the J end lost 9 bases, and 19 bases lay between the germline ends. CDR1 and CDR2 (germline): LNHDA, SQIVND (reference sequence). CDR3 size: 12 residues. The CDR3 spells CAIPGRRSWQYF. Written as DNA, the CDR3 is TGTGCCATCCCCGGCCGAAGGTCATGGCAGTACTTC.

This chain connects TRBV12-3 or TRBV12-4 to TRBJ1-2; possible D gene TRBD1, 5 bases. V shed 6 bases and J shed 6 bases, with 14 bases lying between them. CDR3 length equals 13 residues. The chain's CDR3 is CASSPQGGNGYTF. DNA for the CDR3: TGTGCCAGCAGCCCCCAGGGAGGGAATGGCTACACCTTC.

This clonotype occurred a few times. The CDR3, as DNA: TGCGCCAGCAGCCAAACCCAGGGGTTCACCGGGGAGCTGTTTTTT. This translates into CASSQTQGFTGELFF. This sequence joins TRBV5-1 and TRBJ2-2; D may be TRBD1 (6 bases). The V end was cut by 4 bases, the J end by 4 bases, with 14 bases between. The CDR3 runs to 15 residues. Germline assignment: CDR1 SGHRS and CDR2 YFSETQ.

The sample holds many counts of this clonotype. A read error may be the cause here, since a much bigger clone is one base away. The V call is TRBV30, the J call TRBJ2-2; D is possibly TRBD2 (7 bases). Trimming cost V 4 bases and J 8 bases, with 23 bases left between them. The germline gives CDR1 GTSNPN, CDR2 SVGIG (reference sequence). The CDR3 is 16 amino acids. CDR3 region: CAWTSNGLRGGGELFF. As DNA, the CDR3 is TGTGCCTGGACTAGTAACGGTCTAAGGGGGGGAGGGGAGCTGTTTTTT.

This clonotype was found many times. The V gene is TRBV3-1, the J gene TRBJ2-7, with D possibly matching TRBD2 (5 bases). V was cut by 1 base and J by 2 bases, with 21 bases left in between. The CDR3 sequence is 18 residues long. The V gene's germline CDR1 is LGHDT and CDR2 YNNKEL (reference sequence). As DNA, the CDR3 is TGTGCCAGCAGCCAAGCAATCAGACCTTGGACTGGGACCTACGAGCAGTACTTC. Its translation is CASSQAIRPWTGTYEQYF.

This clonotype was picked up many times. The CDR3 protein is CASRADGQPYEQYF. For the CDR3, the DNA is TGTGCCAGCAGGGCGGACGGACAGCCCTACGAGCAGTACTTC. The chain recombines TRBV27 with TRBJ2-7; possibly TRBD1 for D (6 bases). In germline, CDR1 is MNHEY, CDR2 SMNVEV (reference sequence). The length of the CDR3 is 14 residues. Trimming removed 6 bases at V and 2 bases at J, with 14 bases between.

The gene calls are TRBV5-1 and TRBJ2-2; TRBD1 agrees at 10 bases. This CDR3 comprises 16 residues. Unmatched junction bases numbered 5, after V lost 2 bases and J lost 4 bases. The germline gives CDR1 SGHRS, CDR2 YFSETQ. CDR3 sequence: CASSFSGQGFTGELFF. The CDR3 bases are TGCGCCAGCAGCTTTTCGGGACAGGGGTTCACCGGGGAGCTGTTTTTT.

This clonotype was seen many times. This chain connects TRBV6-2 or TRBV6-3 to TRBJ1-5; D remains unclear. V shed 5 bases and J shed 1 base, with 6 bases lying between them. The CDR3 spans 13 residues. Germline assignment: CDR1 MNHEY and CDR2 SVGEGT. CDR3: CASSPFSNQPQHF. CDR3 DNA sequence: TGTGCCAGCAGTCCATTCAGCAATCAGCCCCAGCATTTT.